This record concerns one T cell receptor (beta chain) sequence. Its specificity is unknown. This sample was taken from a study of beta chain features in type 1 diabetes. Notes on the study in general: Patients with Type 1 diabetes showed moderately but significantly shorter TCRB CDR3s in all four CD4+ subsets. Insertion counts at VDJ junctions were lower in type 1 diabetes patients, who also showed more deletions there. Any HLA type influence on TCRB rearrangement was left unresolved here.

V dropped 4 bases and J dropped 0 bases, with 10 bases sitting between them. CDR3 length: 15 amino acids. CDR1 and CDR2 from the germline V gene are KGHSH and LQKENI. Reverse transcribing all isolated RNA meant expressed TCRB transcripts were sequenced. Libraries were prepared by immunoSEQ multiplex PCR; TCRdb keeps only in-frame clonotypes and omits some of them. The repertoire holds 25,000 to 30,000 clones, with 50% to 65% as singletons. The chain has TRBV18 and TRBJ2-1; D remains unclear. Sequencing input: Tregs from blood. The receptor was derived from a woman aged 18-35 years with type 1 diabetes. Here the CDR3 DNA reads TGTGCCAGCTCACGAACGCGGAGCTCCTACAATGAGCAGTTCTTC. Protein product: CASSRTRSSYNEQFF.